Each of the 16 T cell receptor beta chains below was sequenced from the same sample in a study of memory CD4+ T cells and cytomegalovirus serostatus (dated by TCRdb to between 2019 and 2020). Library preparation used the immunoSEQ multiplex PCR assay. This immuneACCESS table, as held by TCRdb, lists in-frame sequences with V and J called but not all clones. Of the missing ones, under half trace to an unresolved V gene in checked studies; the others have no known cause. The sample table contains 45,000 to 65,000 clones; only one count was recorded for roughly 78% of them. 0.77% of the sample is held by the ten biggest clonotypes. Single viable CD3+CD4+CD8-CD45RO+ cells were sorted as memory CD4+ T cells on a FACSAria II. Sequencing input: memory CD4+ T cells from blood. These receptors came from an adult in good health and CMV-seronegative.

The V call is TRBV7-9, the J call TRBJ1-1; weak D call: TRBD1 (5 bases). The CDR3 is 16 amino acids. The germline V and J ends were trimmed by 5 bases and 1 base, with 17 bases remaining between them. CDR1 and CDR2 from the germline V gene are SEHNR and FQNEAQ (reference sequence). CDR3 coding DNA: TGTGCCAGCAGCCCTTACTCCGGGACGGGGAACACTGAAGCTTTCTTT. Its protein is CASSPYSGTGNTEAFF.

The gene calls are TRBV30 and TRBJ1-3; D remains ambiguous. This CDR3 spans 14 amino acids. The V and J ends lost 1 base and 4 bases respectively, with 11 bases between them. The germline gives CDR1 GTSNPN, CDR2 SVGIG (reference sequence). The DNA for the CDR3 is TGTGCCTGGAGTGGTGACTCACAGGGAAACACCATATATTTT. Protein product: CAWSGDSQGNTIYF. Filled out from reference TRBV30 and TRBJ1-3, the complete variable domain reads SQTIHQWPATLVQPVGSPLSLECTVEGTSNPNLYWYRQAAGRGLQLLFYSVGIGQISSEVPQNLSASRPQDRQFILSSKKLLLSDSGFYLCAWSGDSQGNTIYFGEGSWLTVV.

This chain connects TRBV2 to TRBJ2-2; D possibly corresponds to TRBD1 (6 bases). Germline CDR1 and CDR2: SNHLY and FYNNEI. CDR3 length: 14 amino acids. Trimming left V 8 bases short and J 1 base short, with 11 bases between. The CDR3 region has the DNA TGTGCCAGCCTAGGACAGCGGAACACCGGGGAGCTGTTTTTT. This codes for CASLGQRNTGELFF.

This sequence joins TRBV18 and TRBJ1-5; no clear D. Germline CDR1 is KGHSH and CDR2 is LQKENI. The CDR3 has 13 amino acids. The ends were cut back, 5 bases at V and 4 bases at J, with 9 bases in the middle. CDR3 nucleotide sequence: TGTGCCAGCTCAGACGGACCTAATCAGCCCCAGCATTTT. Translating it yields CASSDGPNQPQHF.

V gene TRBV7-2 combines with J gene TRBJ2-2; the D is unclear. The CDR3 is made up of 12 amino acids. Germline CDR1 SGHTA, CDR2 FQGNSA. Trimming stripped 2 bases from V and 7 bases from J, with 5 bases between. CDR3 protein: CASSLIIGELFF. The DNA of the CDR3 is TGTGCCAGCAGCTTAATTATCGGGGAGCTGTTTTTT.

V is TRBV7-7 and J is TRBJ2-5; D gene ambiguous. The CDR3 totals 13 residues. CDR1 and CDR2 from the germline V gene are SSHAT and FNYEAQ (reference sequence). Trimming left V 5 bases short and J 1 base short, with 8 bases between. The CDR3 DNA reads TGTGCCAGCAGCCCTCGACCCCAAGAGACCCAGTACTTC. Translated: CASSPRPQETQYF.

The CDR3 coding sequence is TGTGCCACTACGACAGGGGGCGTTTTCTCTGGGGCCAACGTCCTGACTTTC. This codes for CATTTGGVFSGANVLTF. The chain recombines TRBV10-3 with TRBJ2-6, with 10 bases identical to TRBD1. Trimming took 10 bases from V and 0 from J; bases not matched to a gene: 9. CDR1 ENHRY and CDR2 SYGVKD come from the germline V gene. The CDR3 is 17 residues long.

The V call is TRBV2, the J call TRBJ2-3; 7 bases align to TRBD2. Germline lookup yields CDR1 SNHLY and CDR2 FYNNEI. The CDR3 length is 16 residues. Germline trimming cut 7 bases from V and 6 bases from J; bases unmatched to any gene: 16. CDR3 amino acids: CASNESPRGYLDTQYF. In DNA form, the CDR3 reads TGTGCCAGCAATGAGTCCCCGCGGGGGTATTTGGATACGCAGTATTTT.

V gene TRBV5-1 combines with J gene TRBJ1-5, with D perhaps matching TRBD1 (5 bases). Germline-derived CDR1 and CDR2 are SGHRS and YFSETQ. This CDR3 has 15 amino acids. Trimming took off 0 bases at V and 6 bases at J, with 13 bases between the two ends. The DNA for the CDR3 is TGCGCCAGCAGCTTGGTCCCGGGGGATGGTCAGCCCCAGCATTTT. Amino acids: CASSLVPGDGQPQHF. Full variable domain (rest looked up from reference TRBV5-1 and TRBJ1-5): KAGVTQTPRYLIKTRGQQVTLSCSPISGHRSVSWYQQTPGQGLQFLFEYFSETQRNKGNFPGRFSGRQFSNSRSEMNVSTLELGDSALYLCASSLVPGDGQPQHFGDGTRLSIL.

The genes are TRBV6-5 and TRBJ1-5; D possibly corresponds to TRBD1 (5 bases). The CDR3 contains 15 residues. CDR1 MNHEY and CDR2 SVGAGI come from the germline V gene. Trimming removed 8 bases at V and 2 bases at J, with 16 bases between. CDR3 sequence reads: CASGGGNVGNQPQHF. The DNA for the CDR3 is TGTGCCAGCGGGGGGGGGAATGTAGGCAATCAGCCCCAGCATTTT.

The genes are TRBV29-1 and TRBJ2-7; 10 bases align to TRBD2. The trim removed 4 bases at V and 0 bases at J, leaving 6 bases unmatched. CDR1 and CDR2 (germline): SQVTM, ANQGSEA. This CDR3 spans 15 amino acids. Here the CDR3 reads CSVVQLAGRSYEQYF. CDR3 sequence (DNA): TGCAGCGTTGTTCAACTAGCGGGGCGCTCCTACGAGCAGTACTTC.

The chain has TRBV7-8 and TRBJ2-1; D is possibly TRBD1 or TRBD2 (5 bases each). The germline gives CDR1 SGHVS, CDR2 FQNEAQ. V was cut by 5 bases and J by 6 bases, with 17 bases left in between. The CDR3 sequence is 15 residues long. The CDR3 DNA follows: TGTGCCAGCAGCCCTTCTACCGGGACCAGCAATGAGCAGTTCTTC. As protein: CASSPSTGTSNEQFF.

V and J are TRBV6-1 and TRBJ2-2, with a possible D match to TRBD1 (5 bases). Germline CDR1 is MNHNS and CDR2 is SASEGT. This CDR3 has 11 amino acids. V was shortened by 7 bases and J by 9 bases, with 9 bases between the two germline ends. The CDR3 DNA reads as TGTGCCAGCACAGGGCGGCGGGAGCTGTTTTTT. It encodes CASTGRRELFF.

The V gene is TRBV5-1, the J gene TRBJ2-4, with TRBD2 matching over 8 bases. The V gene's germline CDR1 is SGHRS and CDR2 YFSETQ. The V and J ends lost 0 bases and 9 bases, in that order; junction bases with no gene match: 11. This CDR3 spans 16 amino acids. The DNA of the CDR3 is TGCGCCAGCAGCTTGGGTATCGGGGGGGCCGGCGGCATTCAGTACTTC. It yields the protein CASSLGIGGAGGIQYF.

The chain is built from TRBV28 and TRBJ1-2; 10 nucleotides line up with TRBD1. The CDR3 spans 15 residues. CDR1 MDHEN and CDR2 SYDVKM come from the germline V gene. V was clipped by 1 base and J by 8 bases; unmatched bases: 7. The CDR3 loop reads CASSLSRQGAGGYTF. CDR3 nucleotides: TGTGCCAGCAGTTTATCCCGACAGGGGGCAGGAGGCTACACCTTC.

The rearrangement uses TRBV28 and TRBJ2-7; D remains unclear. V lost 4 bases and J 6 bases, leaving 10 bases between the germline ends. The germline gives CDR1 MDHEN, CDR2 SYDVKM. CDR3 length: 12 amino acids. The CDR3 loop reads CASSSAFGEQYF. The DNA of the CDR3 is TGTGCCAGCAGTTCGGCCTTCGGCGAGCAGTACTTC.